This TCR beta chain comes out of a study of blood T cell repertoires in COVID-19. In the authors' methods: Nucleated cell counts were estimated from reference gene primer amplification. Sequencing was performed with immunoSEQ multiplex PCR; in TCRdb, only in-frame clones are kept and a portion is missing. That table supplies the V and J calls and clone size; D and trimming were determined from the DNA. In the table there are 14,000 or so clones, 80% to 90% of which are singletons. Worth noting for this clone: At one boundary the junction diverges from the germline segment, which might be a read error.

The CDR3 loop spans 13 amino acids. The chain joins TRBV12-3 or TRBV12-4 to TRBJ1-2; TRBD1 aligns across 7 bases. The sequencing input was peripheral blood. The TCR comes from a woman aged 55-69 years with acute or convalescent COVID-19. The CDR3 nucleotides are TGTGCTAGCAGCAGACAGGGCGGTTATGGCTACACCTTC. It translates to CASSRQGGYGYTF.